Following are 5 T cell receptor beta chains from one sample sequenced in a study of PD-1 blockade in classical Hodgkin lymphoma. Relapse was seen in all patients after autologous stem cell transplantation, and brentuximab vedotin exposure was variable. Generated by immunoSEQ multiplex PCR, the TCRdb table keeps only in-frame clones and is missing some. The sample has roughly 150,000 clones, under 85% seen once. The material sequenced was peripheral blood mononuclear cells (PBMCs), taken before the second cycle of nivolumab. These receptors all stem from a human donor with classical Hodgkin lymphoma.

This rearrangement joins TRBV4-2 to TRBJ1-5, with unresolved D. The CDR3 loop spans 15 amino acids. Germline V lookup: CDR1 LGHNA, CDR2 YNFKEQ. V was shortened by 4 bases and J by 3 bases, with 13 bases between the two germline ends. The CDR3 sequence is CASSRSRGDNQPQHF. For the CDR3, the DNA is TGTGCCAGCAGCCGCTCGCGGGGAGACAATCAGCCCCAGCATTTT.

The chain combines TRBV10-3 with TRBJ2-7; the match to TRBD1 covers 10 bases. After removal of 7 bases from V and 5 bases from J, the junction contained 5 bases not matched to a gene. The germline V gene has CDR1 ENHRY and CDR2 SYGVKD. The CDR3 totals 13 residues. In DNA form, the CDR3 reads TGTGCCATCAAGCGGGACAGGGGCGACGAGCAGTACTTC. Residues: CAIKRDRGDEQYF.

The rearrangement links TRBV5-1 to TRBJ2-1; TRBD2 matches 8 bases. From germline, CDR1 is SGHRS and CDR2 YFSETQ. The CDR3 spans 16 residues. With 1 base clipped from V and 2 bases from J, the junction kept 5 bases outside the gene matches. This CDR3 reads CASSLPSGGAYNEQFF. CDR3 DNA: TGCGCCAGCAGCTTGCCCTCCGGGGGGGCCTACAATGAGCAGTTCTTC.

This clone appeared a few times. J is TRBJ2-5 and V is TRBV19; 10 bases fit TRBD2. Germline lookup yields CDR1 LNHDA and CDR2 SQIVND (reference sequence). CDR3 size: 15 residues. The trim removed 5 bases at V and 2 bases at J, leaving 5 bases unmatched. The CDR3 nucleotides are TGTGCCAGTAGTTCCACTAGCGGGGCTCAAGAGACCCAGTACTTC. Translated: CASSSTSGAQETQYF.

The rearrangement joins TRBV7-2 to TRBJ2-7; 10 bases line up with TRBD2. This CDR3 is built from 15 residues. V lost 4 bases and J lost 2; bases outside the gene matches: 5. Germline CDR1 SGHTA, CDR2 FQGNSA. The CDR3 DNA is TGTGCCAGCAGCTACCTAGCGGGAGTCACCTACGAGCAGTACTTC. This encodes CASSYLAGVTYEQYF.